This TCR beta chain is from a study of cytomegalovirus exposure and HLA in healthy donors. V was pared by 7 bases and J by 4 bases, with 13 bases of the junction left unmatched. CDR3 length: 16 residues. Germline V gives CDR1 MDHEN, CDR2 SYDVKM. PCR primers comprised 60 Vbeta and 13 Jbeta primers. Produced via immunoSEQ multiplex PCR; TCRdb's table is partial and in-frame only. The profile shows some 120,000 clones, about two thirds of them singletons. Study-level results: A later analysis associated roughly 15,000 TCR beta sequences with HLA alleles at a 0.05 false discovery rate.

About this clone: Its antigen is not identified.

The chain has TRBV28 and TRBJ2-3, with 8 bases lining up with TRBD2. The clonotype was recovered from a man aged 55 to 70 in good health and CMV-seropositive. Sequences were obtained from PBMCs. CDR3 DNA sequence: TGTGCCAGCATCCCTGACTTGCGGGGGGCCGCAGATACGCAGTATTTT. This codes for CASIPDLRGAADTQYF.